This T cell receptor beta chain was profiled in a study of blood T cell repertoires in COVID-19. Study summary: Material from acute and convalescent COVID-19 was sourced from the United States, Italy and Spain. PBMCs, B-cell-depleted T cells, or T cells were the source of the cDNA or gDNA that made up the material.

Original processing notes: Cell counts per sample came from amplifying reference gene primers. The protocol was immunoSEQ multiplex PCR, while the TCRdb copy is restricted to in-frame clones and leaves out a portion. V and J calls and clone size are copied from that table; D and trimming were computed from the DNA. The table lists nearly 250,000 clones, approximately 85% of them singletons. In this sample, this clone turned up once. Participant ages covered about 18 to 100 years across about 25 US areas. The CDR3 has 17 amino acids. Unmatched junction bases numbered 11, after V lost 2 bases and J lost 5 bases. Germline V gene data show CDR1 as MNHEY and CDR2 as SMNVEV (reference sequence).

The chain has TRBV27 and TRBJ2-1, with 8 bases identical to TRBD2. Sequencing input: PBMCs or T cells enriched from blood (not recorded which). The receptor was derived from a woman aged 50 to 65 who had recovered from COVID-19. The CDR3 bases are TGTGCCAGCAGTTTAGCCGTCTTGCGGGGGGCGAACAATGAGCAGTTCTTC. Translated: CASSLAVLRGANNEQFF.